A single sample is the source of the 15 T cell receptor beta chains below, sequenced in a study of T cell responses to AZD1222 COVID-19 vaccine. Generated by immunoSEQ multiplex PCR, the TCRdb table keeps only in-frame clones and is missing some. The sample records about 99,000 clones, 90% being singletons. The sample here was peripheral blood, taken on day 0 of AZD1222 vaccination. The receptors were gathered from an adult in good health.

This clone showed up just once. The chain carries TRBV6-1 and TRBJ1-4; 7 positions agree with TRBD1. CDR1 is MNHNS, CDR2 SASEGT, per germline. This CDR3 is built from 16 residues. The V gene end was trimmed by 0 bases and the J gene end by 8 bases; junction bases not matched to a gene: 9. The CDR3 loop is CASSEASGQGGEKLFF. CDR3 DNA: TGTGCCAGCAGTGAAGCTTCCGGCCAGGGGGGCGAAAAACTGTTTTTT.

V usage is TRBV3-1 (or the pseudogene TRBV3-2) and J usage is TRBJ1-5; weak D call: TRBD1 (5 bases). V lost 5 bases and J 0 bases, leaving 17 bases between the germline ends. There are 17 residues in the CDR3. The germline V gene has CDR1 LGHDT and CDR2 YNNKEL (reference sequence). The CDR3 region has the DNA TGTGCCAGCAGCGCCACCCTGGACATCCTTAGCAATCAGCCCCAGCATTTT. Residues: CASSATLDILSNQPQHF.

The genes are TRBV4-2 and TRBJ2-7; tentative D call: TRBD2 (6 bases). V lost 1 base and J lost 2, with 6 bases in between. CDR1 and CDR2 from the germline V gene are LGHNA and YNFKEQ. The CDR3 loop spans 13 amino acids. In DNA form, the CDR3 reads TGTGCCAGCAGCCAAGCGGGGGCCTACGAGCAGTACTTC. Amino acid sequence: CASSQAGAYEQYF.

The J gene is TRBJ1-2, the V gene TRBV7-2, with 10 bases that match TRBD1. The CDR3 is made up of 16 amino acids. The germline V gene encodes CDR1 SGHTA and CDR2 FQGNSA. Germline trimming cut 0 bases from V and 7 bases from J; bases unmatched to any gene: 8. Here the CDR3 reads CASSLARDRGLSGYTF. CDR3 coding DNA: TGTGCCAGCAGCTTAGCCCGAGACAGGGGGCTGAGTGGCTACACCTTC.

This clone was recorded once. The chain employs TRBV27 and TRBJ1-6, with D hard to call. The CDR3 has 14 amino acids. Trimming stripped 3 bases from V and 8 bases from J, with 11 bases between. In germline, CDR1 is MNHEY, CDR2 SMNVEV (reference sequence). The DNA for the CDR3 is TGTGCCAGCAGTTTGGGAGGTATCTATTCACCCCTCCACTTT. Amino acid sequence: CASSLGGIYSPLHF.

This chain links TRBV5-6 with TRBJ1-6; 8 nucleotides align to TRBD1. Germline assignment: CDR1 SGHDT and CDR2 YYEEEE. The CDR3 is made up of 15 amino acids. Losses at the gene ends were 2 bases for V and 8 bases for J; bases not matched to a gene: 6. The CDR3 spells CASSFGGTGYSPLHF. DNA for the CDR3: TGTGCCAGCAGCTTTGGTGGGACAGGTTATTCACCCCTCCACTTT.

This clone was picked up a small number of times. The chain joins TRBV7-2 to TRBJ2-1; D possibly corresponds to TRBD2 (5 bases). The V and J ends lost 6 bases and 0 bases respectively, with 12 bases between them. The V gene's germline CDR1 is SGHTA and CDR2 FQGNSA. This CDR3 contains 15 residues. CDR3 residues: CASRQSGSSYNEQFF. The CDR3 DNA sequence: TGTGCCAGCAGGCAGAGCGGTAGCTCCTACAATGAGCAGTTCTTC. Variable domain in full (rest from reference TRBV7-2 and TRBJ2-1): GAGVSQSPSNKVTEKGKDVELRCDPISGHTALYWYRQSLGQGLEFLIYFQGNSAPDKSGLPSDRFSAERTGGSVSTLTIQRTQQEDSAVYLCASRQSGSSYNEQFFGPGTRLTVL.

This clone was counted only a few times. The chain uses TRBV30 and TRBJ2-5; 7 bases line up with TRBD1. CDR1 GTSNPN and CDR2 SVGIG come from the germline V gene (reference sequence). Trimming removed 3 bases from V and 5 bases from J; junction bases left unmatched: 6. This CDR3 is 13 amino acids long. The CDR3 DNA is TGTGCCTGGAGAAAGGGACAGAGGGAGACCCAGTACTTC. This encodes CAWRKGQRETQYF.

The V and J genes are TRBV29-1 and TRBJ2-7; 9 bases fit TRBD2. Germline V gene lookup returns CDR1 SQVTM and CDR2 ANQGSEA. CDR3 length: 13 amino acids. The trim removed 8 bases at V and 2 bases at J, leaving 7 bases unmatched. CDR3 sequence: CSYRLAETYEQYF. CDR3 bases: TGCAGCTATAGACTAGCGGAGACCTACGAGCAGTACTTC.

The chain uses TRBV6-2 or TRBV6-3 and TRBJ1-5, with 10 bases identical to TRBD1. CDR1 is MNHEY and CDR2 is SVGEGT in the germline V gene. V lost 4 bases, J lost 4 bases, and 1 base stayed unmatched. The length of the CDR3 is 14 residues. The CDR3 nucleotides read TGTGCCAGCAGTTGGACAGGGGGAAATCAGCCCCAGCATTTT. Translating it yields CASSWTGGNQPQHF.

The chain joins TRBV2 to TRBJ1-4; unclear D gene. This CDR3 spans 14 amino acids. The V and J ends lost 7 bases and 0 bases respectively, with 9 bases between them. From germline, CDR1 is SNHLY and CDR2 FYNNEI. The DNA for the CDR3 is TGTGCCAGCACCATGACGGCAACTAATGAAAAACTGTTTTTT. Encoded protein: CASTMTATNEKLFF.

The rearrangement uses TRBV29-1 and TRBJ2-1, with a possible D match to TRBD2 (6 bases). Germline V CDR1 and CDR2: SQVTM, ANQGSEA. CDR3 size: 12 residues. Trimming removed 3 bases at V and 9 bases at J, with 12 bases between. CDR3: CSVDRTNPEQFF. Here the CDR3 DNA reads TGCAGCGTTGATCGGACTAATCCTGAGCAGTTCTTC.

The chain employs TRBV10-3 and TRBJ2-5; D unclear. This CDR3 spans 12 amino acids. Trimming stripped 6 bases from V and 3 bases from J, with 8 bases between. Germline values: CDR1 ENHRY, CDR2 SYGVKD. CDR3 bases: TGTGCCATCAGCGACCTGGAAGAGACCCAGTACTTC. It is translated as CAISDLEETQYF.

J is TRBJ2-5 and V is TRBV5-1; 10 nucleotides line up with TRBD2. The CDR3 is 15 residues long. J lost 5 bases, V lost 0 bases, and 4 bases had no gene match. From germline, CDR1 is SGHRS and CDR2 YFSETQ. The CDR3 is CASSLAGLAQETQYF. Written as DNA, the CDR3 is TGCGCCAGCAGCTTGGCGGGACTAGCGCAGGAGACCCAGTACTTC.

V and J are TRBV18 and TRBJ1-2; no firm D call. Per the germline V gene, CDR1 is KGHSH and CDR2 is LQKENI. Trimming cost V 3 bases and J 8 bases, with 25 bases left between them. The CDR3 consists of 17 residues. CDR3 in DNA: TGTGCCAGCTCACCTTCGGAAGGTGTGACCCAAGTAGGGGGCTACACCTTC. It specifies CASSPSEGVTQVGGYTF.